This passage covers 8 T cell receptor beta chains from one sample sequenced in a study of T-cell reconstitution after alpha-beta-depleted transplantation in children. TCRbeta library preparation incorporated unique molecular identifiers. A single record per CDR3 protein comes from TCRdb applying MiXCR to the PCR reads. The sample yields more than 200,000 distinct CDR3 sequences, 20% to 30% seen once. Here the sequenced sample was PBMCs, taken before TCRalphabeta/CD19-depleted stem cell transplant. The source of these receptors is a girl under 10 years old with Fanconi anemia, due to receive a stem cell transplant.

This clonotype was seen a few times. V is TRBV20-1 and J is TRBJ2-7; 10 bases fit TRBD2. Germline V gene lookup returns CDR1 DFQATT and CDR2 SNEGSKA (reference sequence). V shed 1 base and J 1 base; nucleotides not matched to a gene: 4. The CDR3 consists of 15 residues. CDR3 in DNA: TGCAGTGCTAGAGCGTCTAGCGGGGGATCCTACGAGCAGTACTTC. Translating gives CSARASSGGSYEQYF.

This clonotype was seen a handful of times. The genes are TRBV7-3 and TRBJ2-3, with 11 bases that match TRBD2. Trimming cost V 2 bases and J 4 bases; bases outside gene matches: 11. The CDR3 totals 18 residues. Germline assignment: CDR1 SGHTA and CDR2 FQGTGA. CDR3 DNA sequence: TGTGCCAGCAGCTTAGGGTGGTCACTAGCGGGAGAGGCAGATACGCAGTATTTT. This gives the protein CASSLGWSLAGEADTQYF.

The rearrangement links TRBV29-1 to TRBJ2-3, with D perhaps matching TRBD1 or TRBD2 (5 bases each). Germline CDR1 reads SQVTM; CDR2 reads ANQGSEA. The length of the CDR3 is 13 residues. V was clipped by 5 bases and J by 5 bases, with 14 bases between them. The DNA of the CDR3 is TGCAGCGTTCTTACAGGTGGAGGAGATACGCAGTATTTT. Its protein product is CSVLTGGGDTQYF.

This clonotype was seen at least ten times. This chain uses TRBV19 with TRBJ1-4; no firm D call. The V end lost 9 bases, the J end lost 0 bases, and 11 bases lay between the germline ends. The CDR3 covers 14 residues. CDR1 is LNHDA, CDR2 SQIVND, per germline (reference sequence). The DNA of the CDR3 is TGTGCCAGCCGAGAGGGAGCAACTAATGAAAAACTGTTTTTT. Its translation is CASREGATNEKLFF.

With regard to this clonotype: One junction end disagrees with the germline gene, perhaps due to a read error. The rearrangement joins TRBV6-5 to TRBJ2-7; tentative D call: TRBD2 (5 bases). The CDR3 spans 13 residues. Germline V gives CDR1 MNHEY, CDR2 SVGAGI. This CDR3 is CASSYFGENEQYF. The CDR3 DNA follows: TGTGCCAGCAGCTACTTCGGGGAGAACGAGCAGTACTTC.

The chain employs TRBV6-2 or TRBV6-3 and TRBJ2-3; TRBD2 matches at 8 bases. CDR1 is MNHEY, CDR2 SVGEGT, per germline. V lost 6 bases and J lost 3; bases outside the gene matches: 14. The CDR3 contains 17 residues. CDR3 DNA: TGTGCCAGCAGCCAAGGGAAGCGGGAGTTTATTACAGATACGCAGTATTTT. This translates into CASSQGKREFITDTQYF.

Ten or more counts support this clonotype. The chain has TRBV12-3 or TRBV12-4 and TRBJ1-2; D might be TRBD1 (6 bases). The CDR3 has 14 residues. With 4 bases removed from V and 0 bases from J, the gap between germline ends came to 9 bases. CDR3 protein: CASSSRTANYGYTF. The CDR3 DNA follows: TGTGCCAGCAGTTCCCGGACAGCTAACTATGGCTACACCTTC.

The sample holds one count of this clonotype. This chain joins TRBV29-1 and TRBJ2-3; D unresolved. The CDR3 spans 10 residues. Germline assignment: CDR1 SQVTM and CDR2 ANQGSEA. Trimming cost V 4 bases and J 4 bases, with 3 bases left between them. The CDR3 is CSVVPDTQYF. CDR3 nucleotides: TGCAGCGTTGTTCCAGATACGCAGTATTTT.